Presented here are 25 T cell receptor beta chains from one specimen sequenced in a study of molecular identifiers for immune sequencing clone quantification. MiXCR was run by TCRdb on the PCR reads, yielding one entry per CDR3 protein. The sample includes about 640,000 distinct CDR3 sequences, less than 20% of them seen just once. The specimen was naive CD8+ T cells from blood, with Jurkat cell RNA spiked in. Specified subset: FACS-sorted CD8+CD4-CCR7+CD45RA+ naive T cells. The receptors come from a human donor in good health. Some libraries in this study had Jurkat cell RNA spiked in.

This clonotype was seen a few times. V and J are TRBV6-6 and TRBJ1-4, with a possible D match to TRBD1 (5 bases). Trimming removed 6 bases at V and 4 bases at J, with 12 bases between. Germline lookup yields CDR1 MNHNY and CDR2 SVGAGI (reference sequence). CDR3 length equals 14 residues. This CDR3 is CASRWDGFNEKLFF. As DNA, the CDR3 is TGTGCCAGCAGGTGGGACGGATTTAATGAAAAACTGTTTTTT.

This clonotype was seen many times. This chain links TRBV7-9 with TRBJ2-7; 8 bases match TRBD2. The CDR3 is 15 amino acids. V trimming: 4 bases; J trimming: 2 bases; junction bases outside the gene matches: 7. In germline, CDR1 is SEHNR, CDR2 FQNEAQ (reference sequence). This chain's CDR3 is CASSSPAGAAYEQYF. CDR3 DNA: TGTGCCAGCAGCTCCCCAGCGGGGGCGGCCTACGAGCAGTACTTC. Supplemented by reference TRBV7-9 and TRBJ2-7, the full variable domain reads DTGVSQNPRHKITKRGQNVTFRCDPISEHNRLYWYRQTLGQGPEFLTYFQNEAQLEKSRLLSDRFSAERPKGSFSTLEIQRTEQGDSAMYLCASSSPAGAAYEQYFGPGTRLTVT.

This clonotype has a handful of counts. This sequence joins TRBV20-1 and TRBJ2-5, with 8 bases lining up with TRBD1. Germline V gives CDR1 DFQATT, CDR2 SNEGSKA (reference sequence). The length of the CDR3 is 19 residues. Trimming took 6 bases from V and 5 from J; bases not matched to a gene: 26. The CDR3 nucleotides read TGCAGTGCAACTGCCCTGCACCCGGGACAGGTTTTGTTCATGGAGACCCAGTACTTC. As protein: CSATALHPGQVLFMETQYF.

This clonotype was observed a handful of times. The V gene is TRBV19, the J gene TRBJ1-1; D not resolved. Germline values: CDR1 LNHDA, CDR2 SQIVND (reference sequence). V lost 0 bases, J lost 0 bases, and 14 bases lay in between. The CDR3 is 17 amino acids. The CDR3 sequence: CASSIDRSITMNTEAFF. The CDR3 coding sequence is TGTGCCAGTAGTATAGATCGATCGATAACTATGAACACTGAAGCTTTCTTT. Full variable domain (rest looked up from reference TRBV19 and TRBJ1-1): DGGITQSPKYLFRKEGQNVTLSCEQNLNHDAMYWYRQDPGQGLRLIYYSQIVNDFQKGDIAEGYSVSREKKESFPLTVTSAQKNPTAFYLCASSIDRSITMNTEAFFGQGTRLTVV.

This clonotype showed up just a few times. The genes are TRBV11-2 and TRBJ2-1; 8 bases align to TRBD2. This CDR3 has 16 amino acids. With V trimmed by 1 base and J by 3 bases, 5 bases remained unmatched. Germline lookup yields CDR1 SGHAT and CDR2 FQNNGV. CDR3 nucleotides: TGTGCCAGCAGCTTAGTTCCAGCGGGAGACTACAATGAGCAGTTCTTC. Translating gives CASSLVPAGDYNEQFF.

There are many counts of this clonotype. J is TRBJ2-3 and V is TRBV10-2; 7 bases line up with TRBD2. Germline-derived CDR1 and CDR2 are WSHSY and SAAADI. The trim removed 6 bases at V and 2 bases at J, leaving 5 bases unmatched. The CDR3 has 14 amino acids. In nucleotides, the CDR3 is TGCGCCAGCAGCGGGGACTATTACACAGATACGCAGTATTTT. It codes for CASSGDYYTDTQYF.

This clonotype was detected once. This may arise from a read error, as a much more abundant clone is one base away. The V and J genes are TRBV6-2 or TRBV6-3 and TRBJ2-7, with 8 bases that match TRBD1. Germline-derived CDR1 and CDR2 are MNHEY and SVGEGT. This CDR3 comprises 18 residues. The CDR3 is CASSHGARTGLVSYERYF. The CDR3 nucleotides are TGTGCCAGCAGTCACGGGGCCCGGACAGGGCTTGTATCCTACGAGCGGTACTTC.

There are many counts of this clonotype. This chain joins TRBV7-9 and TRBJ2-7; TRBD1 aligns across 11 bases. V gave up 3 bases and J gave up 4 bases; unmatched junction bases: 2. The germline gives CDR1 SEHNR, CDR2 FQNEAQ (reference sequence). The CDR3 length is 14 residues. CDR3 protein: CASSFGDRGYEQYF. In DNA form, the CDR3 reads TGTGCCAGCAGCTTTGGGGACAGGGGGTACGAGCAGTACTTC.

The sample holds a few counts of this clonotype. With a much larger clone just one base away, this may be a read error. V gene TRBV7-2 combines with J gene TRBJ1-1, with 8 bases aligning to TRBD1. This CDR3 region has 14 residues. CDR1 and CDR2 (germline): SGHTA, FQGNSA. The CDR3 loop reads CASGLGQAQTEAFF. The CDR3 bases are TGTGCCAGCGGCTTGGGACAGGCGCAAACTGAAGCTTTCTTT.

This clonotype appeared a few times. This sequence joins TRBV30 and TRBJ1-1; D possibly corresponds to TRBD1 (6 bases). Germline V gene lookup returns CDR1 GTSNPN and CDR2 SVGIG (reference sequence). The CDR3 extends over 15 amino acids. V was cut by 1 base and J by 4 bases, with 16 bases left in between. The CDR3 sequence is CAWSALGGLGTEAFF. The DNA of the CDR3 is TGTGCCTGGAGTGCCCTGGGGGGGCTGGGCACTGAAGCTTTCTTT.

This clonotype is a singleton in its sample. Possible read error: a much larger clone is one base away. CDR3 sequence (DNA): TGTGCCAGCAGTGGACTAATCACCAGTGAGCAGTCCTTC. This gives the protein CASSGLITSEQSF. The rearrangement joins TRBV6-5 to TRBJ2-1, with a weak D call TRBD2 (6 bases). The CDR3 is made up of 13 amino acids. Germline values: CDR1 MNHEY, CDR2 SVGAGI.

Comments on this clonotype: One end of the junction is discordant with germline, which a read error may explain. This chain links TRBV7-9 with TRBJ1-2, with D unresolved. The CDR3 is 11 amino acids. CDR1 is SEHNR and CDR2 is FQNEAQ in the germline V gene (reference sequence). The CDR3 DNA follows: TGTGCCAGCAGCTTAGCTGGAGGCTACGCCTTC. Translation gives CASSLAGGYAF.

This clonotype was detected ten times or more. The chain couples TRBV24-1 to TRBJ2-2, with D perhaps being TRBD1 or TRBD2 (5 bases each). Germline CDR1 and CDR2: KGHDR and SFDVKD. V dropped 1 base and J dropped 2 bases, with 19 bases sitting between them. This CDR3 is built from 19 residues. The CDR3 coding sequence is TGTGCCACCAGTGATTTAAGCGCGGGCAGGGTGATTAACACCGGGGAGCTGTTTTTT. It translates to CATSDLSAGRVINTGELFF.

This clonotype has more than one count but fewer than ten. CDR3: CASSQGKDRRYEQYF. CDR3 bases: TGCGCCAGCAGCCAGGGAAAGGACAGGAGGTACGAGCAGTACTTC. The gene calls are TRBV4-3 and TRBJ2-7, with 7 nucleotides matching TRBD1. J was trimmed by 4 bases and V by 3 bases; bases with no gene match: 9. Germline V gene data show CDR1 as LGHNA and CDR2 as YSLEER. The CDR3 runs to 15 residues.

This clonotype showed up many times. The rearrangement joins TRBV7-9 to TRBJ1-4, with 8 positions matching TRBD1. V shed 3 bases, J shed 7 bases, and the junction held 1 base outside the gene matches. The germline CDR1 and CDR2 sequences are SEHNR and FQNEAQ (reference sequence). The CDR3 has 13 residues. The CDR3 loop reads CASSFGQGEKLFF. The DNA of the CDR3 is TGTGCCAGCAGCTTCGGACAGGGTGAAAAACTGTTTTTT.

This clonotype was seen many times. This chain uses TRBV19 with TRBJ1-6; D might be TRBD1 (6 bases). This CDR3 has 15 amino acids. Germline V gene data show CDR1 as LNHDA and CDR2 as SQIVND (reference sequence). Trimming removed 5 bases at V and 6 bases at J, with 14 bases between. The chain's CDR3 is CASSSYREINSPLHF. CDR3 in DNA: TGTGCCAGTAGTTCTTACAGGGAAATTAATTCACCCCTCCACTTT.

A word on this clonotype: A read error may be the cause here, since a much bigger clone is one base away. This chain connects TRBV5-1 to TRBJ2-7; D tentatively reads TRBD1 or TRBD2 (5 bases each). The CDR3 totals 13 residues. Germline CDR1 SGHRS, CDR2 YFSETQ. Trimming cost V 4 bases and J 5 bases, with 13 bases left between them. The CDR3 region is CASSAGAGDEQYF. DNA of the CDR3: TGCGCCAGCAGCGCCGGGGCAGGCGACGAGCAGTACTTC.

This clonotype was seen repeatedly, ten times or more. This sequence joins TRBV12-3 or TRBV12-4 and TRBJ2-6; possibly TRBD1 or TRBD2 for D (6 bases each). Trimming removed 6 bases at V and 5 bases at J, with 26 bases between. The CDR3 is 19 amino acids. This CDR3 reads CASSPPRGTGQDRANVLTF. CDR3 DNA: TGTGCCAGCAGCCCCCCCCGCGGGACGGGACAAGATAGGGCCAACGTCCTGACTTTC.

Note on this clonotype: This sequence may be a read error, since a much larger clone differs from it by one base. The V call is TRBV7-9, the J call TRBJ1-5; D gene uncertain. Germline V CDR1 and CDR2: SEHNR, FQNEAQ (reference sequence). This CDR3 has 14 residues. CDR3 region: CASSSLNSSQPQHF. In nucleotides, the CDR3 is TGTGCCAGCAGCTCACTTAATAGCAGTCAGCCCCAGCATTTT.

In its sample, this clonotype was seen a few times. The chain combines TRBV10-3 with TRBJ2-3; 13 positions match TRBD2. The CDR3 sequence is 19 residues long. The trim removed 4 bases at V and 0 bases at J, leaving 10 bases unmatched. Germline CDR1 ENHRY, CDR2 SYGVKD. The CDR3 is CAISASRLAGGTSTDTQYF. CDR3 nucleotides: TGTGCCATCAGTGCTTCGAGACTAGCGGGGGGAACTAGCACAGATACGCAGTATTTT.

The table lists this clonotype with a count of one. V usage is TRBV7-8 and J usage is TRBJ2-2; possible D gene TRBD2, 5 bases. The CDR3 runs to 13 residues. Deletions cut 5 bases from V and 8 bases from J, with 12 bases between. The germline V gene has CDR1 SGHVS and CDR2 FQNEAQ. CDR3 nucleotides: TGTGCCAGCAGCGCCGGGGTTTTTGGGGAGCTGTTTTTT. Translation: CASSAGVFGELFF.

This clonotype was observed many times. V and J are TRBV7-2 and TRBJ2-3; 11 bases agree with TRBD2. The germline V gene has CDR1 SGHTA and CDR2 FQGNSA. Germline trimming cut 3 bases from V and 3 bases from J; bases unmatched to any gene: 5. This CDR3 has 16 amino acids. The CDR3 nucleotides are TGTGCCAGCAGCTTGACTAGCGGGGACCCGACAGATACGCAGTATTTT. This codes for CASSLTSGDPTDTQYF.

In its sample, this clonotype was seen many times. The V call is TRBV27, the J call TRBJ2-7; unclear D gene. The CDR3 runs 14 residues. V was pared by 2 bases and J by 3 bases, with 11 bases between. CDR1 and CDR2 from the germline V gene are MNHEY and SMNVEV (reference sequence). The CDR3 region is CASSLGVGHYEQYF. CDR3 DNA: TGTGCCAGCAGTTTAGGGGTGGGCCACTACGAGCAGTACTTC.

This clonotype was counted ten times or more. The chain employs TRBV28 and TRBJ1-6, with TRBD1 matching 8 bases. The V gene's germline CDR1 is MDHEN and CDR2 SYDVKM. The CDR3 length is 14 residues. Trimming took 6 bases from V and 6 from J; bases not matched to a gene: 4. CDR3 bases: TGTGCCAGCAGACGGACAGGGACTAATTCACCCCTCCACTTT. It translates to CASRRTGTNSPLHF.

Points on this clonotype: Possible read error: a much larger clone is one base away. DNA of the CDR3: TGTGCCAGCTCACCTGAGAAGGGGGAGGATACGCAGTATTTT. Protein sequence: CASSPEKGEDTQYF. The rearrangement links TRBV18 to TRBJ2-3; TRBD1 might be the D (6 bases). Trimming shortened V by 3 bases and J by 6 bases, and 13 bases separated the two germline ends. CDR1 and CDR2 (germline): KGHSH, LQKENI. The CDR3 runs 14 residues. The whole variable domain, filled in from reference TRBV18 and TRBJ2-3, reads NAGVMQNPRHLVRRRGQEARLRCSPMKGHSHVYWYRQLPEEGLKFMVYLQKENIIDESGMPKERFSAEFPKEGPSILRIQQVVRGDSAAYFCASSPEKGEDTQYFGPGTRLTVL.